This TCR beta chain was found in a study of T cell responses to AZD1222 COVID-19 vaccine. Comment on this clone: No antigen is known for it.

TCRdb's copy holds only in-frame clones and misses some; the assay was immunoSEQ multiplex PCR. Altogether 110,000 to 150,000 clones are present, approximately 89% being singletons, with the ten largest covering 4.7%. Per germline, CDR1 MNHEY and CDR2 SVGAGI. There are 15 residues in the CDR3. The junction had 10 bases not matched to a gene; V was cut back by 8 bases and J by 4 bases. Study-wide results and limits: Seropositivity was recorded at baseline in only a handful of AZD1222 recipients.

The specimen was peripheral blood, collected on day 0 of AZD1222 vaccination. The sequence came from an adult in good health. The rearrangement joins TRBV6-5 to TRBJ1-4; 7 bases match TRBD1. CDR3 DNA: TGTGCCAGCGTCAAATGGGACAGCCATAATGAAAAACTGTTTTTT. Encoded protein: CASVKWDSHNEKLFF.